The rows below give T cell receptor beta chains drawn from one sample of a study of molecular identifiers for immune sequencing clone quantification. TCRdb re-derived calls from the PCR reads in MiXCR, one entry per CDR3 protein. The sample includes about 510,000 distinct CDR3 sequences, around 21% of them seen just once. What was sequenced was naive CD8+ T cells from blood, with Jurkat cell RNA spiked in. These receptor sequences come from a human donor in good health. Some libraries in this study had Jurkat cell RNA spiked in. Each CDR3 is given with its conserved first and last residue. A D gene is named only where the DNA matches it firmly. Clone sizes are given selectively: once, few, many, or a class where the clone is expanded.

D gene	clone size	J gene	V gene	CDR3 DNA	CDR3 protein
.	many	TRBJ2-7	TRBV6-6	TGTGCCAGCAGTTATGTAACCTACGAGCAGTACTTC	CASSYVTYEQYF
.	many	TRBJ2-3	TRBV2	TGTGCCAGCAGTGAAGCGCTAGTCCCCGGGTTGGCAGATACGCAGTATTTT	CASSEALVPGLADTQYF
TRBD1	many	TRBJ2-7	TRBV4-3	TGCGCCAGCAGCCGCGAAACAGGGGTTTGGGAGCAGTACTTC	CASSRETGVWEQYF
TRBD1	many	TRBJ2-7	TRBV6-5	TGTGCCAGCAGCTGGGGGACAGGTGTCTGGGAGCAGTACTTC	CASSWGTGVWEQYF
TRBD2	few	TRBJ2-1	TRBV19	TGTGCCAGTAGTTGGACTAGCGGGAGGGCTGCATCTGAGCAGTTCTTC	CASSWTSGRAASEQFF
TRBD1	.	TRBJ2-3	TRBV30	TGTGCCTGGAGTGTGGCAGGGGGTATCACAGATACGCAGTATTTT	CAWSVAGGITDTQYF
.	many	TRBJ2-6	TRBV5-6	TGTGCCAGCAGCCCGCTATCTACTTGGGCCAACGTCCTGACTTTC	CASSPLSTWANVLTF
.	few	TRBJ2-1	TRBV4-3	TGCGCCAGCAGCCTAGCACTTGCGGGGGCGGGGAATGAGCAGTTCTTC	CASSLALAGAGNEQFF
TRBD1	few	TRBJ1-5	TRBV27	TGTGCCAGCAGTCCCCCCGACAGGGCGGGCCAGCCCCAGCATTTT	CASSPPDRAGQPQHF
TRBD1	many	TRBJ2-7	TRBV7-9	TGTGCCAGCAGCTCCACCGGGACAGGGACCGAAGGGCAGTACTTC	CASSSTGTGTEGQYF
.	few	TRBJ1-1	TRBV7-9	TGTGCCAGCAGCTTAGTGGGAATTGACACTGAAGCTTTCTTT	CASSLVGIDTEAFF
.	many	TRBJ1-3	TRBV4-3	TGCGCCAGCAGCCAAGGAGAGATCTCTGGAAACACCATATATTTT	CASSQGEISGNTIYF
TRBD1	many	TRBJ2-3	TRBV7-2	TGTGCCAGCAGCATCCCGACAGGGGGCTTGGTCTTGGCAGATACGCAGTATTTT	CASSIPTGGLVLADTQYF
TRBD1	.	TRBJ2-7	TRBV6-2/TRBV6-3	TGTGCCAGCAGTTGGCGTCCGGGACAGGGAATGTACGAGCAGTACTTC	CASSWRPGQGMYEQYF
TRBD2	.	TRBJ2-1	TRBV19	TGTGCCAGTACCATGGGGGGGTTCGGGGGGAATGAGCAGTTCTTC	CASTMGGFGGNEQFF
.	many	TRBJ2-4	TRBV9	TGTGCCAGCAGCGTAGAGACAGGTCCTGGCATTCAGTACTTC	CASSVETGPGIQYF
TRBD1	many	TRBJ2-3	TRBV12-3/TRBV12-4	TGTGCCAGCAGTTACCGCCCTGGACAGGATAGCACAGATACGCAGTATTTT	CASSYRPGQDSTDTQYF
.	many	TRBJ2-7	TRBV6-1	TGTGCCAGCAATACGGTACAGGGCTACGAGCAGTACTTC	CASNTVQGYEQYF
.	.	TRBJ2-2	TRBV7-7	TGTGCTAGCGGTGGTTCCGGGGAGCTGTTTTTT	CASGGSGELFF
.	few	TRBJ2-2	TRBV4-1	TGCGCCAGCAGCCAAGATCCGATGACCGGGGAGCTGTTTTTT	CASSQDPMTGELFF
.	few	TRBJ2-7	TRBV5-1	TGCGCCAGCAGCGGGGCCGACAGCACCTACGAGCAGTACTTC	CASSGADSTYEQYF
.	.	TRBJ2-5	TRBV5-3	TGTGCCAGCAGCCCAGGGTGGCTAGCGAGCCAAGAGACCCAGTACTTC	CASSPGWLASQETQYF
.	many	TRBJ1-1	TRBV6-2/TRBV6-3	TGTGCCAGCAGTTACCGAGCAGGGGAGGCCACTGAAGCTTTCTTT	CASSYRAGEATEAFF
TRBD2	.	TRBJ2-3	TRBV7-9	TGTGCCAGCAGCTTACTAGGACTAGCGGGCACAGATACGCAGTATTTT	CASSLLGLAGTDTQYF
.	.	TRBJ1-5	TRBV30	TGTGCCTGGAGTGTACAGGGTGGACAGCCCCAGCATTTT	CAWSVQGGQPQHF
.	many	TRBJ1-6	TRBV6-5	TGTGCCAGCAGTTACGATGGGGGATGGTCCTATAATTCACCCCTCCACTTT	CASSYDGGWSYNSPLHF
TRBD1	many	TRBJ2-4	TRBV7-9	TGTGCCAGCTCTTCCAAGGGGGCGCTGGACATTCAGTACTTC	CASSSKGALDIQYF
TRBD1	.	TRBJ1-1	TRBV6-4	TGTGCCAGCAGTGACTCAGTGGAGGGGGCAGGGAACACTGAAGCTTTCTTT	CASSDSVEGAGNTEAFF
.	many	TRBJ2-3	TRBV4-3	TGCGCCAGCAGCCAAAAGGGGATCGGGGCTGATACGCAGTATTTT	CASSQKGIGADTQYF
TRBD2	.	TRBJ2-3	TRBV11-2	TGTGCCAGCAGGTGGACTAGCGGGGGGGCAGATACGCAGTATTTT	CASRWTSGGADTQYF
TRBD2	once	TRBJ2-1	TRBV6-2/TRBV6-3	TGTGCCAGCAAGGTCGGGACTAGCGTCTACAATGAGCAGTTCTTC	CASKVGTSVYNEQFF
TRBD1	many	TRBJ2-7	TRBV30	TGTGCCTGGGGGACAGGGGACGAGCAGTACTTC	CAWGTGDEQYF
TRBD2	many	TRBJ2-2	TRBV2	TGTGCCAGCATCCCGGAACCGGGACTAGACACCGGGGAGCTGTTTTTT	CASIPEPGLDTGELFF
.	many	TRBJ1-5	TRBV28	TGTGCCAGCAGTTTAAATGCGGACTTAGTAGTATCATTT	CASSLNADLVVSF
TRBD1	few	TRBJ2-5	TRBV5-6	TGTGCCAGCAGCTGGGGACAGCTCGAAGAGACCCAGCACTTC	CASSWGQLEETQHF
TRBD1	few	TRBJ1-1	TRBV6-5	TGTGCCAGCAGTTACCAGGGGGTGTACACTGAAGCTTTCTTT	CASSYQGVYTEAFF
.	few	TRBJ2-1	TRBV5-6	TGTGCCAGCGGGCAGGGGTTGGAGTTCTTC	CASGQGLEFF
.	few	TRBJ1-1	TRBV7-6	TGTGCCAGCAGCTTCCAAGAAATGAACACTGAAGCTTTCTTT	CASSFQEMNTEAFF
.	many	TRBJ1-2	TRBV6-5	TGTGCCAGCGCCCCTGCCGCAGCATATGGCTACACCTTC	CASAPAAAYGYTF
.	many	TRBJ2-7	TRBV3-1	TGTGCCAGCAGCCCCCAGGCGGGTCGCTCCTACGAGCAGTACTTC	CASSPQAGRSYEQYF
.	few	TRBJ1-1	TRBV6-2/TRBV6-3	TGTGCCTGCTTGGCAGCCCTGATGAACACTGAAGCTTTCTTT	CACLAALMNTEAFF
TRBD1	.	TRBJ1-6	TRBV27	TGTGCCAGCAGCTTAATTCTCAGGGGGTATAATTCACCCCTCCACTTT	CASSLILRGYNSPLHF
TRBD2	many	TRBJ2-7	TRBV7-9	TGTGCCAGCAGCCTAAGCGGGAGGGCCCTCGAGCAGTACTTC	CASSLSGRALEQYF
TRBD1	many	TRBJ1-1	TRBV27	TGTGCCAGCAGAGACAGGGGGCGCGACACTGAAGCTTTCTTT	CASRDRGRDTEAFF